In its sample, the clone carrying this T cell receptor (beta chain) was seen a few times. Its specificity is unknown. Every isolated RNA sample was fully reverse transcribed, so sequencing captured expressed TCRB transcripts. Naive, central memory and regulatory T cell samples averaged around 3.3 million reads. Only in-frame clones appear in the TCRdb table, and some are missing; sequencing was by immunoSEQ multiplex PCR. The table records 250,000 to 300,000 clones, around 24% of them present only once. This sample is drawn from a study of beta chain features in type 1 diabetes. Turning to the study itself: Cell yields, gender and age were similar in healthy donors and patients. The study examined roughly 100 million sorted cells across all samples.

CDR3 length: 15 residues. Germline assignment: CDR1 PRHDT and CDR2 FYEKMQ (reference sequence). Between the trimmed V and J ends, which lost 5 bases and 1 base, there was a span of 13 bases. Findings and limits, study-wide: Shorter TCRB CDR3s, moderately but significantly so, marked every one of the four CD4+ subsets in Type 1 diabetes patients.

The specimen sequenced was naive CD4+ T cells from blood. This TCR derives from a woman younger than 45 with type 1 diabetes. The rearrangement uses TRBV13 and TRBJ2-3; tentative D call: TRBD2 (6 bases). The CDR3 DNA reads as TGTGCCAGCAGCCCCCCGGGGGAGGGCACAGATACGCAGTATTTT. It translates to CASSPPGEGTDTQYF.